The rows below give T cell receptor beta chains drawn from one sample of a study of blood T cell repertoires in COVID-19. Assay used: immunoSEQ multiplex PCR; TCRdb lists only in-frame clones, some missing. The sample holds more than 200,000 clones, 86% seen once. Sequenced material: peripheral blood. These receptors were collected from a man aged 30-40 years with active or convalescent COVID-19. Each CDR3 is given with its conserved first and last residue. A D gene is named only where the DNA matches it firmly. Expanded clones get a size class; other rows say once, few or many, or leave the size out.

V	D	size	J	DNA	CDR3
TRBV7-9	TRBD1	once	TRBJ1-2	TGTGCCAGCAGCCACTTGACAGGGGGCGAGCATGGCTACACCTTC	CASSHLTGGEHGYTF
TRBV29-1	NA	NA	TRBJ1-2	TGCAGCTCGACAAAACAGGCTAACTATGGCTACACCTTC	CSSTKQANYGYTF
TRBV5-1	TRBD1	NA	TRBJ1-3	TGCGCCAGCAGCAGGGACAGCTCTGGATTGCTAAATGGAAACACCATATATTTT	CASSRDSSGLLNGNTIYF
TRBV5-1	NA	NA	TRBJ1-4	TGCGCCAGCATCTCTTGGTTCCAGGTAAGATCAACTAATGAAAAACTGTTTTTT	CASISWFQVRSTNEKLFF
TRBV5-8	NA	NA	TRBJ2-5	TGTGCCAGCAGCCTAGACTTTGGGGCGGGGCAAGAGACCCAGTACTTC	CASSLDFGAGQETQYF
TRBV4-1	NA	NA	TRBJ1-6	TGCGCCAGCAGCCGGCCCGCCCGGGGGGCGGTGAATAATTCACCCCTCCACTTT	CASSRPARGAVNNSPLHF
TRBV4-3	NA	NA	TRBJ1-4	TGCGCCAGCAGCCAAGACAGCGGTGAAAAACTGTTTTTT	CASSQDSGEKLFF
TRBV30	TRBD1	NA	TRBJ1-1	TGTGCCGGTGAAGGGGACAGGCCGGGGACTGAAGCTTTCTTT	CAGEGDRPGTEAFF
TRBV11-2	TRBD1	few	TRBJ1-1	TGTGCCAGCAGCGCCCGACAGGGGAGGAACACTGAAGCTTTCTTT	CASSARQGRNTEAFF
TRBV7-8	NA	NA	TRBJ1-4	TGTGCCATTAGGGGGGGATTGGATGAAAAACTGTTTTTT	CAIRGGLDEKLFF
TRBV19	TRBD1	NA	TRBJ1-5	TGTGCCAGCGGGACAGGGCGACAGCCCCAGCATTTT	CASGTGRQPQHF
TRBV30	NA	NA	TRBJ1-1	TGTGCCTGGAGTGTAATGTCCGTGAACACTGAAGCTTTCTTT	CAWSVMSVNTEAFF
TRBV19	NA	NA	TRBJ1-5	TGTGCCAGTAGTAACAAGGGAGTCGCCACTCAGCCCCAGCATTTT	CASSNKGVATQPQHF
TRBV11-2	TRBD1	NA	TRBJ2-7	TGTGCCAGCAGCAACCGACAGGGTTCTTGGGAGCAGTACTTC	CASSNRQGSWEQYF
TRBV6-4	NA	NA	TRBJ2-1	TGTGCCAGCAGTGAATCGTTAGCCGGGGGGCGGAACAATGAGCAGTTCTTC	CASSESLAGGRNNEQFF
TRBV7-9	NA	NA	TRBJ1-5	TGTGCCAGCAGCTTAAGCTCCAATCAGCCCCAGCATTTT	CASSLSSNQPQHF
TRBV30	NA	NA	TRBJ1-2	TGTGCCTACAGGTTCCCTAACTATGGCTACACCTTC	CAYRFPNYGYTF
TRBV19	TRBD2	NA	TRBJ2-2	TGTGCCAGTAGTATAGTGGGGGGGGCCGGGGAGCTGTTTTTT	CASSIVGGAGELFF
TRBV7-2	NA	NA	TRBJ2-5	TGTGCCAGCAGACCCGACTCCACCCAAGAGACCCAGTACTTC	CASRPDSTQETQYF
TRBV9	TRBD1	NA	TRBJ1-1	TGTGCCAGCAGCCCAATGACAGGGACTTACACTGAAGCTTTCTTT	CASSPMTGTYTEAFF
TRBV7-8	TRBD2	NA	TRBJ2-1	TGTGCCAGCAGCTGGGCAAGACTAGCGGGGGGCAATGAGCAGTTCTTC	CASSWARLAGGNEQFF
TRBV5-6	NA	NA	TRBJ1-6	TGTGCCAGCAGCTTGGAGGGACGGGGGATGTCACCCCTCCACTTT	CASSLEGRGMSPLHF